Listed below are T cell receptor beta chains from one sample, sequenced in a study of radiotherapy plus CTLA-4 blockade in lung cancer. Method: immunoSEQ multiplex PCR; TCRdb's copy keeps in-frame clones and lacks some. The table has more than 40,000 clones, approximately 79% seen once. This sample comprised peripheral blood, obtained from a patient treated with radiotherapy plus ipilimumab. The receptors originated from a human donor with non-small cell lung cancer who had stable disease on radiotherapy plus ipilimumab. Each CDR3 is given with its conserved first and last residue. The D gene is left open where the match is weak. A row's size may be missing; if present it is once, few, many or a size class.

D,size,J,length,V,DNA,CDR3
NA,NA,TRBJ1-4,16,TRBV5-8,TGTGCCAGCAGCTCTGGATGGGGAGCAACTAATGAAAAACTGTTTTTT,CASSSGWGATNEKLFF
NA,NA,TRBJ1-4,14,TRBV2,TGTGCCAGCAGAAACATGCCTCCTAATGAAAAACTGTTTTTT,CASRNMPPNEKLFF
NA,NA,TRBJ2-3,13,TRBV11-2,TGTGCCAGCAGGCGAGGGGGTTCAGATACGCAGTATTTT,CASRRGGSDTQYF
TRBD1,NA,TRBJ2-4,13,TRBV6-1,TGTGCCAGCAGTGAACACAGGGGGGACATTCAGTACTTC,CASSEHRGDIQYF
NA,NA,TRBJ2-1,11,TRBV20-1,TGCAGTGCTAGTCTAGCCAATGAGCAGTTCTTC,CSASLANEQFF
NA,NA,TRBJ2-5,12,TRBV6-1,TGTGCCAGCAGTGTGCTAAGAGAGACCCAGTACTTC,CASSVLRETQYF
NA,NA,TRBJ1-1,14,TRBV18,TGTGCCAGCTCACGAAGTATGGGGCTCACTGAAGCTTTCTTT,CASSRSMGLTEAFF
TRBD1,NA,TRBJ1-5,15,TRBV19,TGTGCCAGTAGTAGCCTCCAGGGGGGAGATCAGCCCCAGCATTTT,CASSSLQGGDQPQHF
NA,medium-sized,TRBJ1-1,12,TRBV27,TGTGCCAGTTTCGCGGGGTTTGCTGAAGCTTTCTTT,CASFAGFAEAFF
TRBD1,NA,TRBJ1-4,15,TRBV4-1,TGCGCCAGCAGCCTTATGGACAGGGTTAATGAAAAACTGTTTTTT,CASSLMDRVNEKLFF
TRBD1,NA,TRBJ1-6,13,TRBV7-8,TGTGCCAGCAGCCCAGGGGGTAACTCACCCCTCCACTTT,CASSPGGNSPLHF
TRBD1,NA,TRBJ2-1,14,TRBV5-3,TGTGCCAGACTTAAGGGACAGGGGTTGTTTAGTGCGTTCTTC,CARLKGQGLFSAFF
NA,NA,TRBJ2-2,15,TRBV6-6,TGTGCCAGCAGTTACCACATTTCGAACACCGGGGAGCTGTTTTTT,CASSYHISNTGELFF
TRBD1,NA,TRBJ2-5,17,TRBV4-3,TGCGCCAGCAGCCAAGATGGGATCGGGGACAGCCAAGAGACCCAGTACTTC,CASSQDGIGDSQETQYF